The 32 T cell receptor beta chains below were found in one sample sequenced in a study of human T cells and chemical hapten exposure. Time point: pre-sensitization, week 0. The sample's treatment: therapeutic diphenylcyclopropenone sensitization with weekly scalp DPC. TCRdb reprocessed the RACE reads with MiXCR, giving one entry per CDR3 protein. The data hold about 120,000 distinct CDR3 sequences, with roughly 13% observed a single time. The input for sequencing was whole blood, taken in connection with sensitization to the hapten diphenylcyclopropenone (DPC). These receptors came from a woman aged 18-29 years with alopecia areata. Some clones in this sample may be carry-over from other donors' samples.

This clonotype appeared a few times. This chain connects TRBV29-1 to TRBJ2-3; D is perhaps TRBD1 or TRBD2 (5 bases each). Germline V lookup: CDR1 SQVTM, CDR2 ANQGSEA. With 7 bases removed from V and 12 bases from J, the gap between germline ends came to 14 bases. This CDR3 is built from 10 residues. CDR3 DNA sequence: TGCAGCGCCGGGGACGGACCTCAGTATTTT. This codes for CSAGDGPQYF.

The CDR3 loop is CASSFQGAGEETQYF. For the CDR3, the DNA is TGTGCCAGCAGCTTCCAGGGGGCGGGTGAAGAGACCCAGTACTTC. V is TRBV7-9 and J is TRBJ2-5, with 8 bases aligning to TRBD1. The germline gives CDR1 SEHNR, CDR2 FQNEAQ (reference sequence). Losses at the gene ends were 3 bases for V and 3 bases for J; bases not matched to a gene: 6. The CDR3 runs 15 residues.

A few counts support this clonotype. CDR3 in DNA: TGTGCCAGCAGCCCATGGGGGGCGAACTATGGCTACACCTTC. Residues: CASSPWGANYGYTF. The chain recombines TRBV11-2 with TRBJ1-2; maybe TRBD1 (6 bases). The length of the CDR3 is 14 residues. The ends were cut back, 5 bases at V and 2 bases at J, with 12 bases in the middle. Germline V gene lookup returns CDR1 SGHAT and CDR2 FQNNGV.

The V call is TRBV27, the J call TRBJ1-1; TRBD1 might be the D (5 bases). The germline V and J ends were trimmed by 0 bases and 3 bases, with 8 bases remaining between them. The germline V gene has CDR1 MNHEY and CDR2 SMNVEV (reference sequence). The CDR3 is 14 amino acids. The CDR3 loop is CASSLSSGYTEAFF. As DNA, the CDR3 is TGTGCCAGCAGTTTATCATCAGGGTACACTGAAGCTTTCTTT.

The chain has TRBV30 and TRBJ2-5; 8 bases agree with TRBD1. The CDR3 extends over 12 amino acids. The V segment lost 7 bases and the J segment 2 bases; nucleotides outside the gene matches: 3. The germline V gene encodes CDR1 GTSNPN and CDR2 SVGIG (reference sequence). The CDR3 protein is CAYRGWQETQYF. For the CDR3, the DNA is TGTGCCTACAGGGGGTGGCAAGAGACCCAGTACTTC.

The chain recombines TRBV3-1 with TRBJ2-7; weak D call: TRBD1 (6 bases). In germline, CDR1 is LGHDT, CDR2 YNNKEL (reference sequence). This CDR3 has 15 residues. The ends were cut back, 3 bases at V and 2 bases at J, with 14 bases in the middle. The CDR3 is CASSQGRTATYEQYF. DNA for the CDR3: TGTGCCAGCAGCCAGGGCCGGACAGCGACCTACGAGCAGTACTTC.

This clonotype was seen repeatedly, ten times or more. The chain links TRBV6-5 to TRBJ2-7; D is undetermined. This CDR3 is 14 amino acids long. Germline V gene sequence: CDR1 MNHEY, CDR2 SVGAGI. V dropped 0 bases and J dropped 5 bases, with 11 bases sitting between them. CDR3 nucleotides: TGTGCCAGCAGTTACTCGAGCCAGAACAACGAGCAGTACTTC. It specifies CASSYSSQNNEQYF.

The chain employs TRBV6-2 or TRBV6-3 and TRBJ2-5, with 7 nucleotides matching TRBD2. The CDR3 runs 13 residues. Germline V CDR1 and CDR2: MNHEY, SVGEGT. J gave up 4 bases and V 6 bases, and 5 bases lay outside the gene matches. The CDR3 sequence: CASRAGALETQYF. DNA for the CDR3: TGTGCCAGCAGGGCGGGAGCCTTAGAGACCCAGTACTTC.

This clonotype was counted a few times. The DNA of the CDR3 is TGTGCCAGCAGCTTAGATGGCCACCCGAACACTGAAGCTTTCTTT. Residues: CASSLDGHPNTEAFF. The rearrangement joins TRBV11-2 to TRBJ1-1; no definite D call. From germline, CDR1 is SGHAT and CDR2 FQNNGV. CDR3 size: 15 residues. Trimming took off 0 bases at V and 1 base at J, with 9 bases between the two ends.

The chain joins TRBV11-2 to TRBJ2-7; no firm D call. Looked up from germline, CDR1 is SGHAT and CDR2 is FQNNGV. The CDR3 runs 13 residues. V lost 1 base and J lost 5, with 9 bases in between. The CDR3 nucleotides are TGTGCCAGCAGCTTAGTGCCCCGCCACGAGCAGTACTTC. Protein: CASSLVPRHEQYF.

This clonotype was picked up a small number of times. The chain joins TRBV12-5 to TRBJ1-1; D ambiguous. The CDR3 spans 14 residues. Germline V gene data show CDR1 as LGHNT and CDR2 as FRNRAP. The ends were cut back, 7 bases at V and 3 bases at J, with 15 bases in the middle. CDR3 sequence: CASARAPRDTEAFF. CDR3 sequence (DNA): TGTGCTAGTGCCCGGGCCCCCCGGGACACTGAAGCTTTCTTT.

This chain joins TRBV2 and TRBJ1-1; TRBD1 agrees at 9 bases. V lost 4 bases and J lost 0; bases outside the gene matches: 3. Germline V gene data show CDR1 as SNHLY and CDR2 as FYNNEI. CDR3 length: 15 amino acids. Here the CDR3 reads CASSGDRAMNTEAFF. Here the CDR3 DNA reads TGTGCCAGCAGTGGGGACAGGGCTATGAACACTGAAGCTTTCTTT. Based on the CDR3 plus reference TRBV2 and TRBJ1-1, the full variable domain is EPEVTQTPSHQVTQMGQEVILRCVPISNHLYFYWYRQILGQKVEFLVSFYNNEISEKSEIFDDQFSVERPDGSNFTLKIRSTKLEDSAMYFCASSGDRAMNTEAFFGQGTRLTVV.

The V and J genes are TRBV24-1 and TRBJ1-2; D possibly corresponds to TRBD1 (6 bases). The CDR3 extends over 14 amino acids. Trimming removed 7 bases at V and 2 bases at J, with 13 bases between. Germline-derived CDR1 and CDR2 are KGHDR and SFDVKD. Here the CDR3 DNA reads TGTGCCACCAGACGTGGGGGCCAGAACTATGGCTACACCTTC. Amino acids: CATRRGGQNYGYTF.

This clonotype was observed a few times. CDR3 loop: CSATPGQVYEQYF. The CDR3 DNA is TGCAGTGCTACCCCGGGACAGGTCTACGAGCAGTACTTC. The chain carries TRBV20-1 and TRBJ2-7; 8 positions match TRBD1. CDR3 length equals 13 residues. J lost 3 bases, V lost 4 bases, and 5 bases had no gene match. Germline V lookup: CDR1 DFQATT, CDR2 SNEGSKA (reference sequence).

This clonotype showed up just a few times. Written as DNA, the CDR3 is TGTGCCAGCAGCCCCCTGACTGACAGGTATAGCAATCAGCCCCAGCATTTT. It is translated as CASSPLTDRYSNQPQHF. The rearrangement links TRBV7-8 to TRBJ1-5; perhaps TRBD1 as D (6 bases). The V and J ends lost 5 bases and 0 bases respectively, with 17 bases between them. The CDR3 totals 17 residues. Germline loops: CDR1 SGHVS, CDR2 FQNEAQ.

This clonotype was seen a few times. This chain's CDR3 is CASSPRRGVAETQYF. The DNA of the CDR3 is TGTGCCAGCAGCCCACGCCGGGGCGTTGCAGAGACCCAGTACTTC. V is TRBV7-7 and J is TRBJ2-5, with D perhaps matching TRBD1 or TRBD2 (5 bases each). The germline V gene has CDR1 SSHAT and CDR2 FNYEAQ (reference sequence). The CDR3 is 15 residues long. V was trimmed by 5 bases and J by 4 bases, leaving 17 bases between them.

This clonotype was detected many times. CDR3 DNA: TGCGCCAGCAGCTTGGAAATGTCAGGGGCTTGGAATGAGCAGTTCTTC. Protein product: CASSLEMSGAWNEQFF. The rearrangement uses TRBV5-1 and TRBJ2-1; D possibly corresponds to TRBD1 (6 bases). Germline lookup yields CDR1 SGHRS and CDR2 YFSETQ. The V and J ends lost 0 bases and 7 bases respectively, with 17 bases between them. The CDR3 has 16 residues.

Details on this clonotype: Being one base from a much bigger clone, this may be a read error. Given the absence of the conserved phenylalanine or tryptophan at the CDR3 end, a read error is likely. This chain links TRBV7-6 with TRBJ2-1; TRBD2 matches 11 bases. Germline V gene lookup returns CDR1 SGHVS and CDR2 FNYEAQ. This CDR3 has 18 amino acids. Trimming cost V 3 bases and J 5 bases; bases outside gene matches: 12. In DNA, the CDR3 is TGTGCCAGCAGCTTTAGACCTGCCGGGACTAGCGGACACAATGAGCAGTTCCTC. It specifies CASSFRPAGTSGHNEQFL.

The DNA of the CDR3 is TGTGCCAGCAGTTTGCCTGGTTTGAACACTGAAGCTTTCTTT. Amino acids: CASSLPGLNTEAFF. J is TRBJ1-1 and V is TRBV28, with D uncertain. Trimming left V 3 bases short and J 0 bases short, with 8 bases between. In germline, CDR1 is MDHEN, CDR2 SYDVKM. The CDR3 has 14 amino acids.

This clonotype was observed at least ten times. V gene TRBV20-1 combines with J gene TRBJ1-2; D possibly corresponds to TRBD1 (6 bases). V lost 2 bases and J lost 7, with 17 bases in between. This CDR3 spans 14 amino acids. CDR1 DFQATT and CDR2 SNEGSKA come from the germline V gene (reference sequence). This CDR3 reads CSARPTGSPSGYTF. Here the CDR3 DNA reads TGCAGTGCTAGACCAACAGGGTCTCCCTCTGGCTACACCTTC.

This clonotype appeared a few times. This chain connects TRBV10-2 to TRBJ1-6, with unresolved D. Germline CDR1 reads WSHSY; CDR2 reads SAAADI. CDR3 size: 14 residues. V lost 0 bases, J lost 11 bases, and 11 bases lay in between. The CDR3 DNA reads TGCGCCAGCAGTGAGTCGGCCGGAACCCCACCCCTCCACTTT. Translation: CASSESAGTPPLHF.

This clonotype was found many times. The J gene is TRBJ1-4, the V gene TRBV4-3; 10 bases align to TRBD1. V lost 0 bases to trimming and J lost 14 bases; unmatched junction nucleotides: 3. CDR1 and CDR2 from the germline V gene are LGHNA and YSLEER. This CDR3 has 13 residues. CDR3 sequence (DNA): TGCGCCAGCAGCCAAGAGAGGGGACAGGGGCTGTTTTTT. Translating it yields CASSQERGQGLFF.

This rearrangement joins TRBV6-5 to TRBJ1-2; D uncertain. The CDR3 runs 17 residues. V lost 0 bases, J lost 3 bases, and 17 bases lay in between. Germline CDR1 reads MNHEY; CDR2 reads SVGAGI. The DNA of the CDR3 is TGTGCCAGCAGTTACTCGTTAAGCTTTAGGGCTGACTATGGCTACACCTTC. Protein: CASSYSLSFRADYGYTF.

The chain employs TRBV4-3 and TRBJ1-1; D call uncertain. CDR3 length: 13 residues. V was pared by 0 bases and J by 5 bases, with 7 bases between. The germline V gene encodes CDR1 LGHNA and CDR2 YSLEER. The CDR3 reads CASSQEVWTEAFF. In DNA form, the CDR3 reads TGCGCCAGCAGCCAAGAAGTGTGGACTGAAGCTTTCTTT.

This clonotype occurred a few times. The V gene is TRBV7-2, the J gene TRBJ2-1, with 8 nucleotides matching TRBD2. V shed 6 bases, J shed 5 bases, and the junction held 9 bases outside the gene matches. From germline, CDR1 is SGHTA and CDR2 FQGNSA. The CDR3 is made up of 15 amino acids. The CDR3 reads CASSSTSEGHNEQFF. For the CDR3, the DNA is TGTGCCAGCAGTTCGACTAGCGAGGGCCACAATGAGCAGTTCTTC.

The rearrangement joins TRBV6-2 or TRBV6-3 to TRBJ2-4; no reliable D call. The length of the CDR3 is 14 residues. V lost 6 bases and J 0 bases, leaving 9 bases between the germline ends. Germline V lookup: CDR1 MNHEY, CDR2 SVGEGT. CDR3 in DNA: TGTGCCAGCAGCAACATACTAGCCAAAAACATTCAGTACTTC. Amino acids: CASSNILAKNIQYF.

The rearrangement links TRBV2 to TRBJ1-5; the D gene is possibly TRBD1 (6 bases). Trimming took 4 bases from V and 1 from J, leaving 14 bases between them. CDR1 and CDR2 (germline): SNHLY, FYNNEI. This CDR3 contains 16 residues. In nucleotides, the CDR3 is TGTGCCAGCAGTGGCGGAGGGGGGGTAAGCAATCAGCCCCAGCATTTT. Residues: CASSGGGGVSNQPQHF.

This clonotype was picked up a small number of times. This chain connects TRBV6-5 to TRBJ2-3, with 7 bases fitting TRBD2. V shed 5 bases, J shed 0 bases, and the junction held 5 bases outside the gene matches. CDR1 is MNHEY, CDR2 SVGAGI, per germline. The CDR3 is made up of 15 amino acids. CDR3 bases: TGTGCCAGCAGTCGCGGGGGTTCTAGCACAGATACGCAGTATTTT. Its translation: CASSRGGSSTDTQYF.

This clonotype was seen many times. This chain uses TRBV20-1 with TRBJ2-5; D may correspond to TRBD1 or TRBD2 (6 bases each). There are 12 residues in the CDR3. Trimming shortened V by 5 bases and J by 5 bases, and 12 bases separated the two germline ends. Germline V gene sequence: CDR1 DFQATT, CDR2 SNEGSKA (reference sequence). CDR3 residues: CSAGGPRETQYF. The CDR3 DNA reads TGCAGTGCTGGGGGGCCGCGGGAGACCCAGTACTTC.

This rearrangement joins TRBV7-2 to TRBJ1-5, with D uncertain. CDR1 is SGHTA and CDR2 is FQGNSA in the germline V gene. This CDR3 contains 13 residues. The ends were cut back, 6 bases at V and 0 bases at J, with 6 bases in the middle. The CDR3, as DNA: TGTGCCAGCAGGAGGAATAGCAATCAGCCCCAGCATTTT. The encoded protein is CASRRNSNQPQHF. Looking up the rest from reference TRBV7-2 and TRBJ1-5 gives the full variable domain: GAGVSQSPSNKVTEKGKDVELRCDPISGHTALYWYRQSLGQGLEFLIYFQGNSAPDKSGLPSDRFSAERTGGSVSTLTIQRTQQEDSAVYLCASRRNSNQPQHFGDGTRLSIL.

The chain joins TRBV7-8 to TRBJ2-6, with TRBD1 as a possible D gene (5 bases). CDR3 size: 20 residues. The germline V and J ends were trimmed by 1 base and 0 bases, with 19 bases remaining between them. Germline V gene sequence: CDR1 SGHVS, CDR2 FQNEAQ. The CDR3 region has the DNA TGTGCCAGCAGCTTAGTCCGACAGCTGCCTGTAGGCTCTGGGGCCAACGTCCTGACTTTC. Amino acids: CASSLVRQLPVGSGANVLTF.

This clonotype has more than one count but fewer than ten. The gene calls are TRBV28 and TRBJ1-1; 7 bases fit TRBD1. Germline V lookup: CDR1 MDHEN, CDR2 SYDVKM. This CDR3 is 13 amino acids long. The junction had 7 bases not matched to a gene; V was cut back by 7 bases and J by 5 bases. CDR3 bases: TGTGCCAGCAAAGGGGGCGGAAGAACTGAAGCTTTCTTT. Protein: CASKGGGRTEAFF.